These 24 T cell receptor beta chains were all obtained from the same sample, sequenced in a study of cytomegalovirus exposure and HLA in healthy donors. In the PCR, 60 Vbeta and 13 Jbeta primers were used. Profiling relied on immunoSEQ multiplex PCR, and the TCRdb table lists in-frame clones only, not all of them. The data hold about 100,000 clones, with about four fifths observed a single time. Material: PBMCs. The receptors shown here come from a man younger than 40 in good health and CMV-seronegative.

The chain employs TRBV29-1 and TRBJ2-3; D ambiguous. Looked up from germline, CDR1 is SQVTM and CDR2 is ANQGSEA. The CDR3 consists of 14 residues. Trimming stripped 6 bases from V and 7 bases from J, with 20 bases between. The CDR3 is CSVVSLVTIYTQYF. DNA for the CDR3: TGCAGCGTAGTCTCTCTGGTCACAATTTATACGCAGTATTTT.

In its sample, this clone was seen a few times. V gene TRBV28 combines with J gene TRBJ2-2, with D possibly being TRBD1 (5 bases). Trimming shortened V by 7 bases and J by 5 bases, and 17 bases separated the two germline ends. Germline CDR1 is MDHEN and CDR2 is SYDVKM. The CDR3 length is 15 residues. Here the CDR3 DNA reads TGTGCCAGCACCGAGAGTAGGGGTAGAACCGGGGAGCTGTTTTTT. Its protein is CASTESRGRTGELFF.

For the CDR3, the DNA is TGTGCCAGCCGTTCTAGCGGGTCCACAGATACGCAGTATTTT. It codes for CASRSSGSTDTQYF. The chain links TRBV5-8 to TRBJ2-3; 8 bases line up with TRBD2. The germline CDR1 and CDR2 sequences are SGHTS and YDEGEE. This CDR3 has 14 residues. J lost 2 bases, V lost 7 bases, and 6 bases had no gene match.

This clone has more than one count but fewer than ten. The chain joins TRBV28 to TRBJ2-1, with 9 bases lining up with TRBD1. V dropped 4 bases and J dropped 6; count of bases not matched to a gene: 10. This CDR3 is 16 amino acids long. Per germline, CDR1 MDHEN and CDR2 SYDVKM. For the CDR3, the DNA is TGTGCCAGCAGTTGCCGGGACAGGGTTTGGCGCAATGAGCAGTTCTTC. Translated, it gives CASSCRDRVWRNEQFF.

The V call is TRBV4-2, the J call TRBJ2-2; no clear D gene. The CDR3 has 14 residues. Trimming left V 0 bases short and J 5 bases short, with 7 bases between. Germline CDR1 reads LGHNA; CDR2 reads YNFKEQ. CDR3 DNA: TGTGCCAGCAGCCAAGATTTCGGGACCGGGGAGCTGTTTTTT. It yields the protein CASSQDFGTGELFF.

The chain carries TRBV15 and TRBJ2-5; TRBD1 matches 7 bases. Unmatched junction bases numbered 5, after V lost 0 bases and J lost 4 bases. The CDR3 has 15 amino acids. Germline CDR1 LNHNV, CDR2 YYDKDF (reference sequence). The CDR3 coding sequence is TGTGCCACCAGCAGAGATAGGACAGGTGGAGAGACCCAGTACTTC. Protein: CATSRDRTGGETQYF.

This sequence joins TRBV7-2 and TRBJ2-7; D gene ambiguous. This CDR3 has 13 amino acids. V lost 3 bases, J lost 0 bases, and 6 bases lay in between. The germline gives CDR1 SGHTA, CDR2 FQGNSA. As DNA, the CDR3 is TGTGCCAGCAGCTTGGCGGACTCCTACGAGCAGTACTTC. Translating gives CASSLADSYEQYF.

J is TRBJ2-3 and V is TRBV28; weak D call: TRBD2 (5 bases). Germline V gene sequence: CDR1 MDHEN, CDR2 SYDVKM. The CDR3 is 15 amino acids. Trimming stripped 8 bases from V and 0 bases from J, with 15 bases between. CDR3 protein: CASPPSGLSTDTQYF. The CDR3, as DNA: TGTGCCAGCCCCCCCAGCGGATTAAGCACAGATACGCAGTATTTT.

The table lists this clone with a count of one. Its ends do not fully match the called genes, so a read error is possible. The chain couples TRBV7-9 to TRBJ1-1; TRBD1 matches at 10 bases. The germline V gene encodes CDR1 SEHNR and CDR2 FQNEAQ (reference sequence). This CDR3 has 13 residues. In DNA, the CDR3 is TGTTCCAGCAGCTTTGACAGGGGGCCCGAAGCTTTCTTT. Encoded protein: CSSSFDRGPEAFF.

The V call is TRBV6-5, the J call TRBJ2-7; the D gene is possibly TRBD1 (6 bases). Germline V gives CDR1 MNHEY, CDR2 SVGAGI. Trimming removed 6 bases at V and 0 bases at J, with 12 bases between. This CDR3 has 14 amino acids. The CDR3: CASSRTASSYEQYF. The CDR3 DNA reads TGTGCCAGCAGCCGGACAGCGAGCTCCTACGAGCAGTACTTC.

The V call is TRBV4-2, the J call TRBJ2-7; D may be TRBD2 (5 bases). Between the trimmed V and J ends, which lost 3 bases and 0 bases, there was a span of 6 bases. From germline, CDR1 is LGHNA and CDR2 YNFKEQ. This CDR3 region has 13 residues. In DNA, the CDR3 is TGTGCCAGCAGCCATGGGAGCTCCTACGAGCAGTACTTC. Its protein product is CASSHGSSYEQYF.

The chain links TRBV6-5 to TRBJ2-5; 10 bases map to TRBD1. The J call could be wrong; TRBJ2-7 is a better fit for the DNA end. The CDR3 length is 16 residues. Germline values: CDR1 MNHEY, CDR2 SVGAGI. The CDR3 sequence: CASSSLTGGLTYEQYF. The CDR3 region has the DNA TGTGCCAGCAGTTCCTTGACAGGGGGCCTTACCTACGAGCAGTACTTC.

In DNA form, the CDR3 reads TGCGCCAGCAGTGAGATTATAAGGACTCTGTCCTACAATGAGCAGTTCTTC. Translation: CASSEIIRTLSYNEQFF. The chain carries TRBV10-2 and TRBJ2-1, with D perhaps matching TRBD2 (5 bases). There are 17 residues in the CDR3. CDR1 is WSHSY, CDR2 SAAADI, per germline. The ends were cut back, 2 bases at V and 1 base at J, with 15 bases in the middle.

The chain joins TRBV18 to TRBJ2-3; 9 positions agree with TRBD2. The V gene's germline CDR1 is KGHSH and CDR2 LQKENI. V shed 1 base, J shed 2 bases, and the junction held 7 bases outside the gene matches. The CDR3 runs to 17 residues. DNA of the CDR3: TGTGCCAGCTCACCACTTCCTAGCGGGGCGTACACAGATACGCAGTATTTT. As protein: CASSPLPSGAYTDTQYF.

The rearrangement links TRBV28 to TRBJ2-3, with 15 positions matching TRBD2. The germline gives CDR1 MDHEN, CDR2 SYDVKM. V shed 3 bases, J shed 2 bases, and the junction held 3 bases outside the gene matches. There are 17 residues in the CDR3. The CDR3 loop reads CASSFRTSGGATDTQYF. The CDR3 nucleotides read TGTGCCAGCAGTTTTAGGACTAGCGGGGGGGCCACAGATACGCAGTATTTT.

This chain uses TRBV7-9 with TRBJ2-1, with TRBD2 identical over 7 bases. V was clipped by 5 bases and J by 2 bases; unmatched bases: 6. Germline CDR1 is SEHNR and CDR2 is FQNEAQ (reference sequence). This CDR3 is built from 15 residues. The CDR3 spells CASSTRLAAYNEQFF. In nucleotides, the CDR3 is TGTGCCAGCAGCACCCGGCTAGCGGCCTACAATGAGCAGTTCTTC.

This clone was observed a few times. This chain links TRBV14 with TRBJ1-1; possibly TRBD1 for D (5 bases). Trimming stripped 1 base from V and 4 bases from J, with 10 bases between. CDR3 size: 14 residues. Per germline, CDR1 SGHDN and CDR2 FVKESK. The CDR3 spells CASSQARGGTEAFF. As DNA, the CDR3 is TGTGCCAGCAGCCAAGCTCGGGGGGGCACTGAAGCTTTCTTT.

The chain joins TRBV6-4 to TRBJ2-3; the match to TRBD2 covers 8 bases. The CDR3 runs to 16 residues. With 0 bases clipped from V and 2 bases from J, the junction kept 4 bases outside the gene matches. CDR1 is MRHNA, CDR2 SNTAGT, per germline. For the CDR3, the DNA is TGTGCCAGCAGTGACTCGAGTAGCGGGATCACAGATACGCAGTATTTT. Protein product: CASSDSSSGITDTQYF.

CDR3 protein: CASSDPQTYGYTF. The CDR3 region has the DNA TGTGCCAGCAGTGATCCACAGACCTATGGCTACACCTTC. The chain employs TRBV25-1 and TRBJ1-2; D gene uncertain. Germline V gives CDR1 MGHDK, CDR2 SYGVNS. The CDR3 sequence is 13 residues long. Trimming left V 3 bases short and J 4 bases short, with 9 bases between.

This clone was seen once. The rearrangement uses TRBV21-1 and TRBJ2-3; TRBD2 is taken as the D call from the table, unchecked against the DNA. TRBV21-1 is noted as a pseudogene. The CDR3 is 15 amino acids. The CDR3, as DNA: TGTGCCAGCAGCACTGGGAGAGGCCACACAGATACGCAGTATTTT. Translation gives CASSTGRGHTDTQYF.

The CDR3, as DNA: TGTGCCACCAGCCGCCGGGACAGGGTGGAGAATTCACCCCTCCACTTT. This sequence encodes CATSRRDRVENSPLHF. This chain uses TRBV15 with TRBJ1-6; 9 nucleotides align to TRBD1. The ends lost 5 bases at V and 7 bases at J; junction bases unmatched: 9. Germline V gene data show CDR1 as LNHNV and CDR2 as YYDKDF (reference sequence). CDR3 length: 16 amino acids.

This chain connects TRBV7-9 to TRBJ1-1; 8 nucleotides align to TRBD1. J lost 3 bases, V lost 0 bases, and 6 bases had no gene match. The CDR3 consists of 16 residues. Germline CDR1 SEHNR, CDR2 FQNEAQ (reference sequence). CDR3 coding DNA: TGTGCCAGCAGCTTAGCGACAGGGGTTGGCGACACTGAAGCTTTCTTT. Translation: CASSLATGVGDTEAFF.

The CDR3 is CACTTGGTDTQYF. CDR3 nucleotides: TGTGCCTGTACAACCGGGGGCACAGATACGCAGTATTTT. V and J are TRBV30 and TRBJ2-3; D might be TRBD2 (5 bases). CDR1 GTSNPN and CDR2 SVGIG come from the germline V gene (reference sequence). The CDR3 runs to 13 residues. V lost 6 bases and J lost 1, with 11 bases in between.

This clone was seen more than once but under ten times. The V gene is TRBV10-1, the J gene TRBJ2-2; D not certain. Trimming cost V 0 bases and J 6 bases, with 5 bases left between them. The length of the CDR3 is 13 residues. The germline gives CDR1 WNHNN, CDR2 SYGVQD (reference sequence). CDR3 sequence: CASSESYSGELFF. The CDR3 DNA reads TGCGCCAGCAGTGAGTCTTACTCCGGGGAGCTGTTTTTT.